This entry lists 8 T cell receptor beta chains sequenced from one sample in a study of T cell responses to AZD1222 COVID-19 vaccine. Profiling relied on immunoSEQ multiplex PCR, and the TCRdb table lists in-frame clones only, not all of them. The profile shows 55,000 to 75,000 clones, 88% of them singletons. The sample in question was peripheral blood, obtained on day 0 of AZD1222 vaccination. Receptors originate from an adult in good health.

The CDR3 reads CASSRGRDRGLSGANVLTF. The CDR3 nucleotides are TGTGCCAGCAGTAGGGGCCGGGACAGGGGGCTTTCCGGGGCCAACGTCCTGACTTTC. The chain links TRBV27 to TRBJ2-6; the match to TRBD1 covers 12 bases. Germline loops: CDR1 MNHEY, CDR2 SMNVEV (reference sequence). V lost 5 bases to trimming and J lost 4 bases; unmatched junction nucleotides: 12. This CDR3 has 19 amino acids.

The chain uses TRBV5-4 and TRBJ1-4; 7 positions match TRBD1. The trim removed 3 bases at V and 4 bases at J, leaving 6 bases unmatched. Germline lookup yields CDR1 SGHNT and CDR2 YYREEE (reference sequence). The CDR3 runs 15 residues. CDR3 sequence (DNA): TGTGCCAGCAGCTCCCGGGACAGAGTTAATGAAAAACTGTTTTTT. Its translation is CASSSRDRVNEKLFF.

The rearrangement joins TRBV15 to TRBJ2-7; either TRBD1 or TRBD2 may fit D (5 bases each). Germline CDR1 is LNHNV and CDR2 is YYDKDF (reference sequence). V was clipped by 5 bases and J by 1 base, with 15 bases between them. The CDR3 has 15 amino acids. DNA of the CDR3: TGTGCCACCAGCGTCACTCGGGGCCCTTCCTACGAGCAGTACTTC. It specifies CATSVTRGPSYEQYF. The entire variable domain, with the rest obtained from reference TRBV15 and TRBJ2-7, is as follows: DAMVIQNPRYQVTQFGKPVTLSCSQTLNHNVMYWYQQKSSQAPKLLFHYYDKDFNNEADTPDNFQSRRPNTSFCFLDIRSPGLGDTAMYLCATSVTRGPSYEQYFGPGTRLTVT.

The chain employs TRBV20-1 and TRBJ2-7; TRBD2 matches at 7 bases. The CDR3 runs 11 residues. V lost 4 bases to trimming and J lost 10 bases; unmatched junction nucleotides: 7. Germline CDR1 is DFQATT and CDR2 is SNEGSKA (reference sequence). The DNA for the CDR3 is TGCAGTGCTACGGCTAGCGGCCATCAGTACTTC. Amino acids: CSATASGHQYF.

This clone was seen only once. The CDR3: CASSPGVDQPQHF. The DNA of the CDR3 is TGTGCCAGCAGCCCGGGGGTCGATCAGCCCCAGCATTTT. The rearrangement joins TRBV4-2 to TRBJ1-5; weak D call: TRBD1 (5 bases). Germline V gives CDR1 LGHNA, CDR2 YNFKEQ. V dropped 4 bases and J dropped 5 bases, with 9 bases sitting between them. The CDR3 extends over 13 amino acids.

The V call is TRBV7-9, the J call TRBJ1-6; D may be TRBD1 (6 bases). The CDR3 is 14 residues long. The germline gives CDR1 SEHNR, CDR2 FQNEAQ (reference sequence). The V end was cut by 5 bases, the J end by 10 bases, with 15 bases between. CDR3 protein: CASSVDRRGSPLHF. CDR3 DNA sequence: TGTGCCAGCAGCGTCGACAGGCGAGGATCACCCCTCCACTTT.

This clone was picked up a small number of times. The V call is TRBV21-1, the J call TRBJ2-7; the table's D call of TRBD1 was not tested on the DNA. TRBV21-1 is annotated as a pseudogene. The CDR3 sequence is 16 residues long. The CDR3 loop reads CASSKRPEGDSYEQYF. The CDR3 region has the DNA TGTGCCAGCAGCAAACGCCCGGAAGGGGACTCCTACGAGCAGTACTTC.

The chain links TRBV29-1 to TRBJ2-7; 7 nucleotides line up with TRBD2. This CDR3 region has 14 residues. Per the germline V gene, CDR1 is SQVTM and CDR2 is ANQGSEA. The trim removed 6 bases at V and 3 bases at J, leaving 11 bases unmatched. The CDR3 reads CSVSQVAGDYEQYF. The CDR3 nucleotides are TGCAGCGTGAGCCAGGTTGCGGGAGACTACGAGCAGTACTTC.